This passage covers 27 T cell receptor beta chains from one sample sequenced in a study of blood T cells in healthy people across ages. Using a J-beta primer mix together with a sample-barcoded 5' primer, a second PCR was run for about 6 to 11 cycles. TCRdb reprocessed the 5' RACE reads with MiXCR, giving one entry per CDR3 protein. The sample includes approximately 940,000 distinct CDR3 sequences, about 44% of them seen just once. Sequencing was done on a sample of blood. These receptors all stem from a man under 40 in good health.

This clonotype was seen a handful of times. The chain carries TRBV28 and TRBJ2-2; 7 positions agree with TRBD1. The CDR3 contains 16 residues. Unmatched junction bases numbered 7, after V lost 2 bases and J lost 4 bases. Germline V CDR1 and CDR2: MDHEN, SYDVKM. The CDR3 sequence: CASSLGTDGSTGELFF. In DNA, the CDR3 is TGTGCCAGCAGTTTAGGGACAGATGGGTCCACCGGGGAGCTGTTTTTT.

A word on this clonotype: This sequence may be a read error, since a much larger clone differs from it by one base. The chain uses TRBV29-1 and TRBJ2-1; D is unresolved. Germline CDR1 is SQVTM and CDR2 is ANQGSEA. V was trimmed by 7 bases and J by 13 bases, leaving 23 bases between them. The CDR3 contains 13 residues. CDR3 residues: CSAIASFGETQFF. The CDR3 DNA reads TGCAGCGCTATCGCCAGTTTCGGAGAGACCCAGTTCTTC.

The gene calls are TRBV12-3 or TRBV12-4 and TRBJ1-2; D remains unclear. The V gene lost 0 bases and the J gene lost 8 bases, with 13 bases spanning the gap. There are 14 residues in the CDR3. The CDR3 region is CASSLASRTAGYTF. In nucleotides, the CDR3 is TGTGCCAGCAGTTTAGCGTCGCGCACAGCCGGCTACACCTTC.

V and J are TRBV7-2 and TRBJ1-4; D is ambiguous. Trimming removed 1 base at V and 3 bases at J, with 6 bases between. Germline assignment: CDR1 SGHTA and CDR2 FQGNSA. This CDR3 is 14 amino acids long. The CDR3 loop reads CASSLGDANEKLFF. CDR3 nucleotide sequence: TGTGCCAGCAGCTTAGGGGATGCTAATGAAAAACTGTTTTTT.

This chain links TRBV7-2 with TRBJ1-1, with TRBD1 matching over 9 bases. The V segment lost 4 bases and the J segment 4 bases; nucleotides outside the gene matches: 7. Germline values: CDR1 SGHTA, CDR2 FQGNSA. CDR3 length: 15 residues. The CDR3 DNA reads as TGTGCCAGCAGCTCCGCTCCGACAGGGGGCACTGAAGCTTTCTTT. Translated, it gives CASSSAPTGGTEAFF. Supplemented by reference TRBV7-2 and TRBJ1-1, the full variable domain reads GAGVSQSPSNKVTEKGKDVELRCDPISGHTALYWYRQSLGQGLEFLIYFQGNSAPDKSGLPSDRFSAERTGGSVSTLTIQRTQQEDSAVYLCASSSAPTGGTEAFFGQGTRLTVV.

V gene TRBV4-2 combines with J gene TRBJ1-6; D ambiguous. This CDR3 region has 16 residues. With 0 bases removed from V and 9 bases from J, the gap between germline ends came to 15 bases. The germline gives CDR1 LGHNA, CDR2 YNFKEQ. CDR3 in DNA: TGTGCCAGCAGCCAAGAAGGAGCAGGAACAGCTTCACCCCTCCACTTT. This gives the protein CASSQEGAGTASPLHF.

This clonotype appeared many times. The chain uses TRBV5-1 and TRBJ2-1, with 9 bases identical to TRBD2. Germline V gene data show CDR1 as SGHRS and CDR2 as YFSETQ. V was pared by 0 bases and J by 1 base, with 5 bases of the junction left unmatched. The CDR3 is 17 residues long. CDR3: CASSLEVAGVSYNEQFF. DNA of the CDR3: TGCGCCAGCAGCTTGGAGGTAGCGGGGGTTTCCTACAATGAGCAGTTCTTC.

The chain joins TRBV7-2 to TRBJ2-1; the match to TRBD1 covers 9 bases. The CDR3 is 16 residues long. Trimming removed 1 base from V and 6 bases from J; junction bases left unmatched: 7. Germline lookup yields CDR1 SGHTA and CDR2 FQGNSA. As DNA, the CDR3 is TGTGCCAGCAGCTTAGGCCGGGACAGGGATAGCAATGAGCAGTTCTTC. It codes for CASSLGRDRDSNEQFF.

This sequence joins TRBV7-2 and TRBJ1-6; a weak D match, TRBD1 (6 bases). CDR3 size: 14 residues. V was pared by 5 bases and J by 10 bases, with 15 bases between. The germline CDR1 and CDR2 sequences are SGHTA and FQGNSA. The DNA for the CDR3 is TGTGCCAGCAGCAGTGCAGGGGACGGATCACCCCTCCACTTT. Amino acids: CASSSAGDGSPLHF.

A remark on this clonotype: One junction end disagrees with the germline gene, perhaps due to a read error. The chain has TRBV6-5 and TRBJ2-5, with TRBD2 identical over 9 bases. Germline V gene data show CDR1 as MNHEY and CDR2 as SVGAGI. The CDR3 is made up of 15 amino acids. CDR3 region: CASSYAGGPWETQYF. The CDR3, as DNA: TGTGCCAGTAGTTACGCGGGGGGGCCCTGGGAGACCCAGTACTTC.

This clonotype was recorded only once. Relative to the germline gene, one junction end is altered; a read error may explain this. The chain is built from TRBV7-7 and TRBJ2-4, with TRBD2 identical over 10 bases. Germline loops: CDR1 SSHAT, CDR2 FNYEAQ (reference sequence). The CDR3 loop spans 20 amino acids. CDR3 in DNA: TGTGCTAGCAGCTTAGTTATGGGGTTAGCGGGGGGCCCTGCCAAAAACATTCAGTACTTC. It codes for CASSLVMGLAGGPAKNIQYF.

The gene calls are TRBV20-1 and TRBJ2-7; possible D gene TRBD1, 6 bases. The length of the CDR3 is 15 residues. The V end was cut by 0 bases, the J end by 3 bases, with 15 bases between. From germline, CDR1 is DFQATT and CDR2 SNEGSKA (reference sequence). The DNA of the CDR3 is TGCAGTGCTAGAGATGGGCGCACAGGGAGCTACGAGCAGTACTTC. Its translation: CSARDGRTGSYEQYF.

The table lists this clonotype with a few counts. The gene calls are TRBV20-1 and TRBJ1-2; no firm D call. Germline V gene sequence: CDR1 DFQATT, CDR2 SNEGSKA (reference sequence). This CDR3 has 13 residues. The V end lost 0 bases, the J end lost 4 bases, and 9 bases lay between the germline ends. The CDR3: CSARDTHSYGYTF. DNA of the CDR3: TGCAGTGCTAGAGATACCCATTCCTATGGCTACACCTTC.

This clonotype was found a few times. The CDR3 DNA follows: TGTGCCAGCAGCTCGAGCGGGGGGGATTACAATGAGCAGTTCTTC. Protein sequence: CASSSSGGDYNEQFF. V is TRBV5-5 and J is TRBJ2-1; 10 bases are shared with TRBD2. This CDR3 has 15 residues. The V gene end was trimmed by 3 bases and the J gene end by 4 bases; junction bases not matched to a gene: 4. Germline-derived CDR1 and CDR2 are SGHKS and YYEKEE (reference sequence).

V and J are TRBV20-1 and TRBJ2-2; D gene uncertain. The CDR3 length is 13 residues. The germline V gene encodes CDR1 DFQATT and CDR2 SNEGSKA (reference sequence). V was cut by 1 base and J by 2 bases, with 5 bases left in between. The CDR3 bases are TGCAGTGCTAGAGGGGTAAACACCGGGGAGCTGTTTTTT. Translating gives CSARGVNTGELFF.

This clonotype was recorded only once. Here the CDR3 reads CASSVGMDSTYEQYF. The CDR3 DNA reads TGTGCCAGCAGCGTAGGCATGGATTCAACCTACGAGCAGTACTTC. This rearrangement joins TRBV9 to TRBJ2-7, with D uncertain. V shed 0 bases and J shed 2 bases, with 12 bases lying between them. Germline-derived CDR1 and CDR2 are SGDLS and YYNGEE. The CDR3 spans 15 residues.

V is TRBV27 and J is TRBJ2-5, with a tentative D call TRBD2 (6 bases). Per germline, CDR1 MNHEY and CDR2 SMNVEV (reference sequence). This CDR3 region has 17 residues. Trimming pared 6 bases from V and 9 bases from J, leaving 29 bases between. CDR3 nucleotides: TGTGCCAGCAGCCCGGGACCCGCTCGCCGCGGAGGGGTGGCCCAGTACTTC. Its translation: CASSPGPARRGGVAQYF.

This clonotype was counted at least ten times. The CDR3 here is CASSLPSYNEQFF. DNA for the CDR3: TGTGCCAGCAGTTTGCCCTCCTACAATGAGCAGTTCTTC. The chain is built from TRBV27 and TRBJ2-1; no clear D gene. Germline V gene sequence: CDR1 MNHEY, CDR2 SMNVEV (reference sequence). The CDR3 is made up of 13 amino acids. Trimming took off 3 bases at V and 0 bases at J, with 3 bases between the two ends.

This rearrangement joins TRBV30 to TRBJ2-1; TRBD1 might be the D (6 bases). The length of the CDR3 is 14 residues. V was clipped by 7 bases and J by 3 bases, with 16 bases between them. CDR1 is GTSNPN, CDR2 SVGIG, per germline (reference sequence). The DNA for the CDR3 is TGTGCCTCAGGGGCTAGCAGACGCTACAATGAGCAGTTCTTC. As protein: CASGASRRYNEQFF.

Only a few counts were recorded for this clonotype. This sequence joins TRBV5-4 and TRBJ2-1; possibly TRBD2 for D (7 bases). V lost 0 bases to trimming and J lost 9 bases, with 16 bases between them. Germline lookup yields CDR1 SGHNT and CDR2 YYREEE (reference sequence). The CDR3 totals 15 residues. This CDR3 is CASSLGGGPYGEQFF. The CDR3 coding sequence is TGTGCCAGCAGCTTGGGCGGGGGCCCTTACGGTGAGCAGTTCTTC.

The chain is built from TRBV28 and TRBJ2-5; TRBD2 matches 12 bases. The germline V gene encodes CDR1 MDHEN and CDR2 SYDVKM. With 3 bases clipped from V and 3 bases from J, the junction kept 2 bases outside the gene matches. The CDR3 loop spans 15 amino acids. For the CDR3, the DNA is TGTGCCAGCAGTTTTGCTAGCGGGGGGGAAGAGACCCAGTACTTC. Its protein is CASSFASGGEETQYF.

J is TRBJ2-1 and V is TRBV7-9; TRBD2 agrees at 9 bases. CDR3 size: 15 residues. J was trimmed by 2 bases and V by 6 bases; bases with no gene match: 5. CDR1 is SEHNR and CDR2 is FQNEAQ in the germline V gene (reference sequence). The CDR3, as DNA: TGTGCCAGCAGAATTAGCGGGGGTCCCTACAATGAGCAGTTCTTC. It translates to CASRISGGPYNEQFF.

J is TRBJ1-3 and V is TRBV9; the D is unclear. Trimming cost V 0 bases and J 2 bases, with 6 bases left between them. CDR1 and CDR2 from the germline V gene are SGDLS and YYNGEE. The CDR3 covers 14 residues. CDR3 nucleotide sequence: TGTGCCAGCAGCGTAGACGGGACTGGAAACACCATATATTTT. The encoded protein is CASSVDGTGNTIYF.

This clonotype was seen ten or more times. This sequence joins TRBV28 and TRBJ2-3, with D tentatively TRBD2 (6 bases). The CDR3 contains 15 residues. Germline loops: CDR1 MDHEN, CDR2 SYDVKM. V dropped 8 bases and J dropped 0 bases, with 15 bases sitting between them. As DNA, the CDR3 is TGTGCCAGCTTCACCGGGACTGCTAGCACAGATACGCAGTATTTT. It translates to CASFTGTASTDTQYF.

The chain has TRBV20-1 and TRBJ2-7; D is perhaps TRBD2 (5 bases). Judging by the DNA end, TRBJ2-5 fits better; the J call may be wrong. The CDR3 is 13 amino acids. Germline lookup yields CDR1 DFQATT and CDR2 SNEGSKA (reference sequence). The CDR3 DNA is TGCAGTGCTAGCGGGAAAGCGGATGGGACCCAGTACTTC. The encoded protein is CSASGKADGTQYF.

The chain uses TRBV6-5 and TRBJ2-7; possibly TRBD2 for D (6 bases). Between the trimmed V and J ends, which lost 2 bases and 7 bases, there was a span of 18 bases. The CDR3 has 15 residues. The V gene's germline CDR1 is MNHEY and CDR2 SVGAGI. This CDR3 is CASSYALAAYNEQYF. The CDR3 region has the DNA TGTGCCAGCAGTTACGCACTAGCAGCCTACAATGAGCAGTACTTC.

This clonotype has only a few counts. The chain employs TRBV12-3 or TRBV12-4 and TRBJ2-1; possibly TRBD2 for D (5 bases). Trimming left V 7 bases short and J 3 bases short, with 13 bases between. This CDR3 region has 14 residues. The CDR3 protein is CASTYGEGYNEQFF. CDR3 DNA: TGTGCCAGCACCTACGGAGAGGGCTACAATGAGCAGTTCTTC.